The 14 T cell receptor beta chains presented below share a single source sample, sequenced in a study of radiotherapy plus CTLA-4 blockade in lung cancer. Using immunoSEQ multiplex PCR, the repertoire was profiled, and TCRdb retains in-frame clones only, with some absent. The table has over 60,000 clones, around nine tenths seen once. The sequences come from peripheral blood, collected from a patient treated with radiotherapy plus ipilimumab. These receptor sequences come from a human donor with non-small cell lung cancer who had stable disease on radiotherapy plus ipilimumab.

This sequence joins TRBV16 and TRBJ2-2, with 11 bases aligning to TRBD2. Germline V gene lookup returns CDR1 KGHSY and CDR2 FQNENV. With V trimmed by 1 base and J by 1 base, 8 bases remained unmatched. The CDR3 length is 19 residues. CDR3 loop: CASSQFSTTSGRNTGELFF. DNA for the CDR3: TGTGCCAGCAGCCAATTCTCAACTACTAGCGGGAGGAACACCGGGGAGCTGTTTTTT.

Turning to this clone: The sample has other DNA sequences that encode this CDR3 too. The rearrangement links TRBV5-1 to TRBJ2-5, with 7 bases aligning to TRBD2. V shed 0 bases, J shed 3 bases, and the junction held 5 bases outside the gene matches. The CDR3 sequence is 15 residues long. The germline CDR1 and CDR2 sequences are SGHRS and YFSETQ. CDR3 in DNA: TGCGCCAGCAGCTTGGGACTAGCCCTAGAAGAGACCCAGTACTTC. Translating it yields CASSLGLALEETQYF.

This chain links TRBV11-1 with TRBJ1-1, with D unclear. V lost 5 bases and J 4 bases, leaving 23 bases between the germline ends. Germline V gene data show CDR1 as SGHAT and CDR2 as FQDESV (reference sequence). The CDR3 is 17 residues long. The chain's CDR3 is CASSPVNGLGSGTEAFF. The CDR3 DNA reads TGTGCCAGCAGCCCCGTCAATGGGTTAGGGAGCGGCACTGAAGCTTTCTTT.

The gene calls are TRBV27 and TRBJ2-7; a possible D gene is TRBD1 (5 bases). The CDR3 loop spans 12 amino acids. V shed 8 bases and J shed 3 bases, with 11 bases lying between them. Germline values: CDR1 MNHEY, CDR2 SMNVEV (reference sequence). CDR3 bases: TGTGCCAGCTGGGGCACTCACTACGAGCAGTACTTC. Translated: CASWGTHYEQYF.

The chain is built from TRBV7-9 and TRBJ2-5; the match to TRBD2 covers 11 bases. This CDR3 is 17 amino acids long. Unmatched junction bases numbered 9, after V lost 4 bases and J lost 2 bases. The germline gives CDR1 SEHNR, CDR2 FQNEAQ (reference sequence). CDR3 DNA: TGTGCCAGCAGCTCGTATTCGGGACTAGCGGCACAAGAGACCCAGTACTTC. Its protein is CASSSYSGLAAQETQYF.

This clone was observed once. This sequence joins TRBV5-8 and TRBJ1-5; 9 bases line up with TRBD1. V dropped 6 bases and J dropped 3; count of bases not matched to a gene: 13. The CDR3 is 17 amino acids. Germline V lookup: CDR1 SGHTS, CDR2 YDEGEE. The CDR3 protein is CASTPTGGVWNNQPQHF. The CDR3 bases are TGTGCCAGCACCCCGACAGGGGGAGTGTGGAACAATCAGCCCCAGCATTTT.

The chain couples TRBV7-9 to TRBJ2-5; D not certain. The CDR3 covers 11 residues. Trimming shortened V by 1 base and J by 7 bases, and 4 bases separated the two germline ends. Germline V CDR1 and CDR2: SEHNR, FQNEAQ (reference sequence). The DNA of the CDR3 is TGTGCCAGCAGCTTAGAGGGGACCCAGTACTTC. Translating it yields CASSLEGTQYF.

In its sample, this clone was seen once. The chain carries TRBV2 and TRBJ2-7; D gene ambiguous. Deletions cut 2 bases from V and 3 bases from J, with 5 bases between. CDR3 length equals 12 residues. The germline V gene has CDR1 SNHLY and CDR2 FYNNEI. The CDR3 loop is CASSERNYEQYF. The DNA for the CDR3 is TGTGCCAGCAGTGAACGGAACTACGAGCAGTACTTC.

J is TRBJ1-5 and V is TRBV11-2; TRBD1 aligns across 7 bases. This CDR3 is 14 amino acids long. The ends lost 5 bases at V and 7 bases at J; junction bases unmatched: 8. The germline V gene has CDR1 SGHAT and CDR2 FQNNGV. The CDR3 reads CASSRDSTGQPQHF. As DNA, the CDR3 is TGTGCCAGCAGCCGGGACAGCACGGGCCAGCCCCAGCATTTT.

The V and J genes are TRBV4-2 and TRBJ1-2; D not certain. Trimming stripped 0 bases from V and 0 bases from J, with 8 bases between. The CDR3 has 15 residues. Germline V gives CDR1 LGHNA, CDR2 YNFKEQ. The CDR3, as DNA: TGTGCCAGCAGCCAAGAGATCGCGGCTAACTATGGCTACACCTTC. Residues: CASSQEIAANYGYTF.

The table lists this clone with a count of one. The chain uses TRBV6-5 and TRBJ1-1, with TRBD1 matching 8 bases. The CDR3 is 15 amino acids. The V gene's germline CDR1 is MNHEY and CDR2 SVGAGI. The J segment lost 0 bases and the V segment lost 7 bases, leaving 7 bases of the junction unmatched. This chain's CDR3 is CASTKRQGMNTEAFF. The CDR3 DNA reads TGTGCCAGCACCAAACGACAGGGGATGAACACTGAAGCTTTCTTT.

This chain links TRBV7-7 with TRBJ2-5, with D tentatively TRBD1 (6 bases). The CDR3 runs to 14 residues. V dropped 1 base and J dropped 1 base, with 7 bases sitting between them. CDR1 and CDR2 (germline): SSHAT, FNYEAQ (reference sequence). The CDR3 DNA sequence: TGTGCCAGCAGCTTAGGGGGGCTCCAAGAGACCCAGTACTTC. Its protein is CASSLGGLQETQYF.

The chain is built from TRBV5-1 and TRBJ1-1; tentatively, D is TRBD1 (6 bases). CDR1 and CDR2 from the germline V gene are SGHRS and YFSETQ. The CDR3 runs to 14 residues. V was cut by 2 bases and J by 3 bases, with 11 bases left in between. This chain's CDR3 is CASSFRGQDTEAFF. CDR3 sequence (DNA): TGCGCCAGCAGCTTCCGGGGGCAGGACACTGAAGCTTTCTTT.

The CDR3 reads CASHRGYNSPLHF. Here the CDR3 DNA reads TGTGCCAGCCACAGAGGGTATAATTCACCCCTCCACTTT. The chain is built from TRBV6-5 and TRBJ1-6; D gene ambiguous. The CDR3 loop spans 13 amino acids. The germline V gene has CDR1 MNHEY and CDR2 SVGAGI. The germline V and J ends were trimmed by 8 bases and 4 bases, with 9 bases remaining between them.